This entry describes one TCR beta chain. Its antigen is as yet unknown. Other DNA variants within this sample encode the same CDR3. V was clipped by 5 bases and J by 0 bases, with 7 bases between them. Germline loops: CDR1 LGHNT, CDR2 FRNRAP. This CDR3 is built from 13 residues. The data are from a study of T cell responses to AZD1222 COVID-19 vaccine. General study findings and limits: Clonal diversity may have been underestimated in mostly white British donors.

The assay was immunoSEQ multiplex PCR, and TCRdb's table has in-frame clones only and misses some. The sample has a few hundred thousand clones, more than 80% seen once. Sequences were derived from peripheral blood, sampled on day 0 of AZD1222 vaccination. The genes are TRBV12-5 and TRBJ1-1, with D unclear. The clonotype was recovered from an adult in good health. CDR3 sequence (DNA): TGTGCTAGTGGTCTCTCAGTGAACACTGAAGCTTTCTTT. Its translation is CASGLSVNTEAFF.